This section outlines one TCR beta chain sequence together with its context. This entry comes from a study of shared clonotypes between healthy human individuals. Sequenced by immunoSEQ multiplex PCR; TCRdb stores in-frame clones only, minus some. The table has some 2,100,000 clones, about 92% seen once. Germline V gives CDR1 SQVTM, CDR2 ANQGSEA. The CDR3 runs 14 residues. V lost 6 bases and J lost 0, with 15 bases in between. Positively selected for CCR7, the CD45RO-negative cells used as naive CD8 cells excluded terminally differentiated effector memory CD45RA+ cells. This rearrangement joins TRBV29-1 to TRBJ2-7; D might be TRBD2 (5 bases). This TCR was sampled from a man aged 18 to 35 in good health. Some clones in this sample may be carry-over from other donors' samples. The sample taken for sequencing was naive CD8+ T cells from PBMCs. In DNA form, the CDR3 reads TGCAGCGTGGCGGGCACCTGGGCCTCCTACGAGCAGTACTTC. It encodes CSVAGTWASYEQYF.